Each of the 2 T cell receptor beta chains below was sequenced from the same sample in a study of molecular identifiers for immune sequencing clone quantification. MiXCR was run by TCRdb on the PCR reads, yielding one entry per CDR3 protein. The table has about 640,000 distinct CDR3 sequences, about 20% seen once. The specimen was naive CD8+ T cells from blood, with Jurkat cell RNA spiked in. Noted subset: FACS-sorted CD8+CD4-CCR7+CD45RA+ naive T cells. Receptors originate from a human donor in good health. Some libraries in this study had Jurkat cell RNA spiked in.

Ten or more counts support this clonotype. The CDR3 DNA reads TGTGCCAGTAATAGGCCCCAAGGAGGTGAAAAACTGTTTTTT. This translates into CASNRPQGGEKLFF. This chain links TRBV19 with TRBJ1-4; D not resolved. Germline V gene data show CDR1 as LNHDA and CDR2 as SQIVND (reference sequence). CDR3 length: 14 amino acids. V lost 7 bases and J lost 7, with 16 bases in between.

Note on this clonotype: A much larger clone differs from this one at a single base, so this may be a read error. For the CDR3, the DNA is TGTGCCAGCTCCTTGAGTTGGGGCGATCAGCCCCAGCATTTT. Protein product: CASSLSWGDQPQHF. The rearrangement joins TRBV2 to TRBJ1-5; maybe TRBD1 (5 bases). Germline lookup yields CDR1 SNHLY and CDR2 FYNNEI. The CDR3 covers 14 residues. V lost 8 bases to trimming and J lost 5 bases, with 16 bases between them. The full variable domain, rest sourced from reference TRBV2 and TRBJ1-5, is EPEVTQTPSHQVTQMGQEVILRCVPISNHLYFYWYRQILGQKVEFLVSFYNNEISEKSEIFDDQFSVERPDGSNFTLKIRSTKLEDSAMYFCASSLSWGDQPQHFGDGTRLSIL.